This T cell receptor beta chain was captured in a study of technical replicates of blood from a few donors. This clone appeared a single time. Produced via immunoSEQ multiplex PCR; TCRdb's table is partial and in-frame only. Of some 83,000 clones in the sample, approximately 93% were seen once. Unmatched junction bases numbered 14, after V lost 5 bases and J lost 2 bases. CDR1 is SEHNR and CDR2 is FQNEAQ in the germline V gene (reference sequence). This CDR3 has 18 residues. The chain couples TRBV7-9 to TRBJ2-3; TRBD2 matches 9 bases. The clonotype comes from a human donor in good health. Sequencing was carried out using T cells isolated from PBMCs. CDR3 DNA sequence: TGTGCCAGCAGCCCCCGAGGTTGGCCTAGCGGGACCACAGATACGCAGTATTTT. Amino acid sequence: CASSPRGWPSGTTDTQYF.